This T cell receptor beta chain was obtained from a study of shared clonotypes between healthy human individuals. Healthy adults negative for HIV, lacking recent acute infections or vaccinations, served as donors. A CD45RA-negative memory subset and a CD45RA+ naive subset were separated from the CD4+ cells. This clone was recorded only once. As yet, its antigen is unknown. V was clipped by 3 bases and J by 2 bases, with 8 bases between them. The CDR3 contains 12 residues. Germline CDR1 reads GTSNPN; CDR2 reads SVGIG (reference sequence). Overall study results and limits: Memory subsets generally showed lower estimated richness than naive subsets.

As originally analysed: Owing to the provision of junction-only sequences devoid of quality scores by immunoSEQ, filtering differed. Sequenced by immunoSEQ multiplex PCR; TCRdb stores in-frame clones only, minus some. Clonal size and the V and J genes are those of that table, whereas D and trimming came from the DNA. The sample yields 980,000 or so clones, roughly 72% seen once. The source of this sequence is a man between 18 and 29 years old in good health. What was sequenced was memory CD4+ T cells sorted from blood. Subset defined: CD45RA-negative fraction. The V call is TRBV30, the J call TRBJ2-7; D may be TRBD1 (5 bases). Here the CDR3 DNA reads TGTGCCTGGAGAAGGGGCCCCTACGAGCAGTACTTC. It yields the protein CAWRRGPYEQYF.